This TCR beta chain was sequenced in a study of human T cells and chemical hapten exposure. Across the whole study: Patch tests applied 0.01% DPC to the upper back and were scored after 6 days.

Study-level findings and limits: PT1 expanded TCR numbers rose with patch test score.

Time point defined: patch test 2, 6 weeks after DPC sensitization. The treatment: therapeutic diphenylcyclopropenone sensitization with weekly scalp DPC. Those who donated were patients with alopecia, 18 to 70 years of age, and suitable for DPC. In TCRdb, the RACE reads were re-called with MiXCR into one record per CDR3 protein. This table has 96,000 or so distinct CDR3 sequences, approximately 9.3% appearing once. Sample share makes this clonotype medium-sized. No antigen is known for it. Looked up from germline, CDR1 is LGHNA and CDR2 is YSLEER. This CDR3 region has 18 residues. V shed 0 bases and J 2 bases; nucleotides not matched to a gene: 6.

This material consisted of whole blood, taken in connection with sensitization to the hapten diphenylcyclopropenone (DPC). This TCR derives from a woman aged 40-49 years with alopecia areata. Some clones in this sample may be carry-over from other donors' samples. This chain connects TRBV4-3 to TRBJ2-1; 11 nucleotides line up with TRBD2. The CDR3 here is CASSQDRTSGPPYNEQFF. The CDR3 region has the DNA TGCGCCAGCAGCCAAGATAGGACTAGCGGGCCTCCCTACAATGAGCAGTTCTTC.